The 18 T cell receptor beta chains below were found in one sample sequenced in a study of OX40 agonist ivuxolimab in advanced cancers. The protocol was immunoSEQ multiplex PCR, while the TCRdb copy is restricted to in-frame clones and leaves out a portion. The repertoire includes roughly 82,000 clones, 70% to 90% of them detected once, and more than 8.5% sits in the top ten. The material sequenced was CD4+ or CD8+ T cells sorted from blood, taken in a trial of the OX40 agonist ivuxolimab. The receptors were sampled from an adult with an advanced solid tumor such as melanoma, head and neck, liver or kidney cancer.

The rearrangement links TRBV14 to TRBJ1-1, with D possibly being TRBD1 (5 bases). The ends were cut back, 4 bases at V and 3 bases at J, with 12 bases in the middle. Germline V lookup: CDR1 SGHDN, CDR2 FVKESK. The CDR3 sequence is 14 residues long. This chain's CDR3 is CASSPPGGDTEAFF. DNA of the CDR3: TGTGCCAGCAGCCCCCCGGGGGGGGACACTGAAGCTTTCTTT.

The chain uses TRBV11-2 and TRBJ2-1, with 7 bases fitting TRBD1. The CDR3 is 16 amino acids. V was pared by 5 bases and J by 4 bases, with 11 bases of the junction left unmatched. Germline CDR1 reads SGHAT; CDR2 reads FQNNGV. The CDR3, as DNA: TGTGCCAGCAGCACTCGGACAGGTAGGGTATACAATGAGCAGTTCTTC. Amino acid sequence: CASSTRTGRVYNEQFF. Based on the CDR3 plus reference TRBV11-2 and TRBJ2-1, the full variable domain is EAGVAQSPRYKIIEKRQSVAFWCNPISGHATLYWYQQILGQGPKLLIQFQNNGVVDDSQLPKDRFSAERLKGVDSTLKIQPAKLEDSAVYLCASSTRTGRVYNEQFFGPGTRLTVL.

The chain joins TRBV6-1 to TRBJ1-2, with 10 nucleotides matching TRBD1. Per the germline V gene, CDR1 is MNHNS and CDR2 is SASEGT. The CDR3 is 15 residues long. Germline trimming cut 5 bases from V and 4 bases from J; bases unmatched to any gene: 7. CDR3 in amino acids: CASSSPGQGTYGYTF. DNA of the CDR3: TGTGCCAGCAGTTCTCCGGGACAGGGGACCTATGGCTACACCTTC.

The table lists this clone with a count of one. The chain has TRBV5-1 and TRBJ2-1; possible D gene TRBD2, 6 bases. CDR3 length equals 16 residues. From germline, CDR1 is SGHRS and CDR2 YFSETQ. V lost 2 bases to trimming and J lost 0 bases, with 12 bases between them. CDR3 coding DNA: TGCGCCAGCAGCTTCGGGGGTTCGGGCTCCTACAATGAGCAGTTCTTC. This gives the protein CASSFGGSGSYNEQFF. Variable domain in full (rest from reference TRBV5-1 and TRBJ2-1): KAGVTQTPRYLIKTRGQQVTLSCSPISGHRSVSWYQQTPGQGLQFLFEYFSETQRNKGNFPGRFSGRQFSNSRSEMNVSTLELGDSALYLCASSFGGSGSYNEQFFGPGTRLTVL.

This chain uses TRBV18 with TRBJ1-4; D remains unclear. The CDR3 contains 14 residues. CDR1 and CDR2 (germline): KGHSH, LQKENI. The V gene lost 3 bases and the J gene lost 4 bases, with 9 bases spanning the gap. CDR3 sequence: CASSPPSSNEKLFF. CDR3 DNA sequence: TGTGCCAGCTCACCGCCGTCCAGTAATGAAAAACTGTTTTTT.

This clone was observed a handful of times. The J gene is TRBJ1-6, the V gene TRBV7-9, with D possibly TRBD1 on 6 matching bases. Germline-derived CDR1 and CDR2 are SEHNR and FQNEAQ (reference sequence). The CDR3 spans 13 residues. The germline V and J ends were trimmed by 11 bases and 5 bases, with 13 bases remaining between them. The CDR3 is CAVVGGNNSPLHF. In DNA form, the CDR3 reads TGTGCCGTGGTCGGGGGCAATAATTCACCCCTCCACTTT.

The chain recombines TRBV27 with TRBJ2-6; D is uncertain. Germline V lookup: CDR1 MNHEY, CDR2 SMNVEV (reference sequence). The CDR3 has 14 residues. The germline V and J ends were trimmed by 3 bases and 4 bases, with 7 bases remaining between them. The DNA of the CDR3 is TGTGCCAGCAGTTTTAAGGACGGGGCCAACGTCCTGACTTTC. Protein sequence: CASSFKDGANVLTF.

The chain joins TRBV11-2 to TRBJ2-3; D is possibly TRBD1 (5 bases). V lost 3 bases and J lost 4, with 8 bases in between. The germline CDR1 and CDR2 sequences are SGHAT and FQNNGV. This CDR3 has 13 amino acids. The CDR3 region has the DNA TGTGCCAGCAGCTTCTGGGGCGCAGATACGCAGTATTTT. Encoded protein: CASSFWGADTQYF. The variable domain in full, completed from reference TRBV11-2 and TRBJ2-3, reads EAGVAQSPRYKIIEKRQSVAFWCNPISGHATLYWYQQILGQGPKLLIQFQNNGVVDDSQLPKDRFSAERLKGVDSTLKIQPAKLEDSAVYLCASSFWGADTQYFGPGTRLTVL.

V is TRBV18 and J is TRBJ2-7; TRBD2 aligns across 7 bases. The germline V gene has CDR1 KGHSH and CDR2 LQKENI. V trimming: 5 bases; J trimming: 0 bases; junction bases outside the gene matches: 4. The CDR3 is made up of 14 amino acids. The CDR3 protein is CASSTGTTSYEQYF. In DNA form, the CDR3 reads TGTGCCAGCTCAACCGGGACTACCTCCTACGAGCAGTACTTC.

This rearrangement joins TRBV9 to TRBJ1-2; D not resolved. The germline CDR1 and CDR2 sequences are SGDLS and YYNGEE. The CDR3 consists of 13 residues. V lost 0 bases and J 8 bases, leaving 11 bases between the germline ends. DNA of the CDR3: TGTGCCAGCAGCGTAGATATGGTAGCCGGCTACACCTTC. It codes for CASSVDMVAGYTF.

This chain connects TRBV19 to TRBJ1-2; 8 bases match TRBD1. The CDR3 extends over 14 amino acids. CDR1 LNHDA and CDR2 SQIVND come from the germline V gene (reference sequence). J gave up 6 bases and V 4 bases, and 7 bases lay outside the gene matches. DNA of the CDR3: TGTGCCAGTAGTACAGGACAGGGCTCGAATGGCTACACCTTC. Translated, it gives CASSTGQGSNGYTF.

The chain carries TRBV5-4 and TRBJ1-3; 8 nucleotides line up with TRBD1. This CDR3 comprises 15 residues. Germline values: CDR1 SGHNT, CDR2 YYREEE (reference sequence). V lost 2 bases, J lost 1 base, and 2 bases stayed unmatched. CDR3 amino acids: CASSFRQGSGNTIYF. For the CDR3, the DNA is TGTGCCAGCAGCTTTCGACAGGGGTCTGGAAACACCATATATTTT.

This clone was observed once. The chain uses TRBV5-6 and TRBJ1-2; tentative D call: TRBD1 (5 bases). Per germline, CDR1 SGHDT and CDR2 YYEEEE. Trimming stripped 0 bases from V and 8 bases from J, with 5 bases between. The length of the CDR3 is 11 residues. The CDR3 nucleotides read TGTGCCAGCAGCTTGGAGGGGGGCTACACCTTC. Translated: CASSLEGGYTF. The full variable domain, in which reference TRBV5-6 and TRBJ1-2 provide the parts outside the CDR3, is DAGVTQSPTHLIKTRGQQVTLRCSPKSGHDTVSWYQQALGQGPQFIFQYYEEEERQRGNFPDRFSGHQFPNYSSELNVNALLLGDSALYLCASSLEGGYTFGSGTRLTVV.

The rearrangement uses TRBV7-2 and TRBJ1-2; D is undetermined. The germline V gene encodes CDR1 SGHTA and CDR2 FQGNSA. The CDR3 totals 14 residues. V was cut by 6 bases and J by 2 bases, with 13 bases left in between. CDR3 amino acids: CASSRQAVNYGYTF. The CDR3 region has the DNA TGTGCCAGCAGTAGGCAGGCGGTCAACTATGGCTACACCTTC. The full variable domain, its missing parts supplied by reference TRBV7-2 and TRBJ1-2, is GAGVSQSPSNKVTEKGKDVELRCDPISGHTALYWYRQSLGQGLEFLIYFQGNSAPDKSGLPSDRFSAERTGGSVSTLTIQRTQQEDSAVYLCASSRQAVNYGYTFGSGTRLTVV.

The CDR3 loop reads CASSQRGLTDTQYF. The DNA for the CDR3 is TGTGCCAGCAGCCAAAGGGGGCTCACAGATACGCAGTATTTT. V gene TRBV7-2 combines with J gene TRBJ2-3; TRBD1 agrees at 7 bases. This CDR3 is built from 14 residues. Germline CDR1 reads SGHTA; CDR2 reads FQGNSA. With 5 bases clipped from V and 2 bases from J, the junction kept 4 bases outside the gene matches.

The gene calls are TRBV19 and TRBJ1-4, with a possible D match to TRBD1 (5 bases). The CDR3 totals 15 residues. V lost 3 bases to trimming and J lost 7 bases, with 15 bases between them. Germline V gene sequence: CDR1 LNHDA, CDR2 SQIVND (reference sequence). The CDR3 bases are TGTGCCAGTAGTATCGGGGTCAGGGAAAGTGAAAAACTGTTTTTT. As protein: CASSIGVRESEKLFF.

The chain recombines TRBV6-5 with TRBJ2-1, with D tentatively TRBD2 (6 bases). CDR1 and CDR2 from the germline V gene are MNHEY and SVGAGI. Trimming left V 4 bases short and J 9 bases short, with 13 bases between. The CDR3 is made up of 13 amino acids. Here the CDR3 reads CASSFGGSGEQFF. CDR3 coding DNA: TGTGCCAGCAGTTTTGGAGGGTCGGGTGAGCAGTTCTTC.

V and J are TRBV5-1 and TRBJ2-2; 12 bases map to TRBD2. Germline-derived CDR1 and CDR2 are SGHRS and YFSETQ. The CDR3 runs to 17 residues. J lost 7 bases, V lost 4 bases, and 11 bases had no gene match. The DNA for the CDR3 is TGCGCCAGCAGCCGCATGACTAGCGGGAGAGGTCACGGGGAGCTGTTTTTT. It translates to CASSRMTSGRGHGELFF.